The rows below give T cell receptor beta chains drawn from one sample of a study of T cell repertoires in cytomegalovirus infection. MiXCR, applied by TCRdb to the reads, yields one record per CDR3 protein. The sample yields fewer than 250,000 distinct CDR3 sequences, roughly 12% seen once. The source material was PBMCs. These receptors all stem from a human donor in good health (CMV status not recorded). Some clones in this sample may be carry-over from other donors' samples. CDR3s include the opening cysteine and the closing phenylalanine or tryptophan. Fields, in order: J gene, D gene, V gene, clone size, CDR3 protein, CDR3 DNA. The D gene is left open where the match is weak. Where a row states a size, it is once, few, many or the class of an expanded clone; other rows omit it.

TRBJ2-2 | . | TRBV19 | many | CASSIESDTGELFF | TGTGCCAGTAGTATAGAGTCAGACACCGGGGAGCTGTTTTTT
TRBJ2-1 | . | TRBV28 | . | CASHPSREHSEQFF | TGTGCCAGCCATCCCTCCCGGGAGCACTCTGAGCAGTTCTTC
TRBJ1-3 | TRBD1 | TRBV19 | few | CASTDQGAAGNTIYF | TGTGCCAGTACCGATCAGGGGGCCGCGGGAAACACCATATATTTT
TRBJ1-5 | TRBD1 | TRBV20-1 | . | CSAGTGGDGPQHF | TGCAGTGCTGGGACAGGGGGGGACGGGCCCCAGCATTTT
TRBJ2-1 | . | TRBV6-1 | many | CASSYTSIGVSEQFF | TGTGCCAGCAGTTATACTTCGATTGGGGTGAGTGAGCAGTTCTTC
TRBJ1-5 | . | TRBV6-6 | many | CASSYVELYGQPQHF | TGTGCCAGCAGTTACGTGGAGTTGTATGGTCAGCCCCAGCATTTT
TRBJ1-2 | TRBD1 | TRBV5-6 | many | CASSPRTGGILLYGYTF | TGTGCCAGCAGCCCGCGGACAGGAGGAATTCTCCTCTATGGCTACACCTTC
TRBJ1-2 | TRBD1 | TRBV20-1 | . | CSAVQGADYGYTF | TGCAGTGCAGTACAGGGGGCAGACTATGGCTACACCTTC
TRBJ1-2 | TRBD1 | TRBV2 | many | CASERQGLNDGYTF | TGTGCCAGTGAAAGACAGGGCTTGAATGATGGCTACACCTTC
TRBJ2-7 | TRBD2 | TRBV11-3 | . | CASSPGLGGNEQYF | TGTGCCAGCAGCCCCGGACTAGGAGGCAACGAGCAGTACTTC
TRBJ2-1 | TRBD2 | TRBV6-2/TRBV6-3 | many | CASSYPLAGDLNEQFF | TGTGCCAGCAGCTACCCTCTAGCGGGAGATCTCAATGAGCAGTTCTTC
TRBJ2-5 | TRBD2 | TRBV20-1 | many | CSARDLQREAQETQYF | TGCAGTGCTAGAGATCTCCAGCGGGAGGCCCAAGAGACCCAGTACTTC
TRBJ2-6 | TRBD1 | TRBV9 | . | CASSVGIGGTGLSGANVLTF | TGTGCCAGCAGCGTAGGTATAGGTGGGACAGGGCTATCTGGGGCCAACGTCCTGACTTTC
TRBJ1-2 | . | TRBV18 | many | CASSPEAYNNYGYTF | TGTGCCAGCTCACCAGAGGCCTATAATAACTATGGCTACACCTTC
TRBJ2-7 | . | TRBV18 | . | CASSPLDSSSHEQYF | TGTGCCAGCTCACCACTTGACAGTTCCTCCCACGAGCAGTACTTC
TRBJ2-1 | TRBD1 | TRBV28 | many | CASRDGTAEWNEQFF | TGTGCCAGCAGGGACGGGACAGCGGAATGGAATGAGCAGTTCTTC
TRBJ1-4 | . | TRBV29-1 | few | CSVSKEGLWDLFF | TGCAGCGTTTCTAAAGAGGGCCTCTGGGATCTGTTTTTT
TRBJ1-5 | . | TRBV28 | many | CASSANREYSNQPQHF | TGTGCCAGCAGCGCCAACAGGGAGTATAGCAATCAGCCCCAGCATTTT
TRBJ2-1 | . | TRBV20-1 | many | CSARDLGAGASNEQFF | TGCAGTGCTAGAGATTTGGGGGCGGGAGCCAGCAATGAGCAGTTCTTC
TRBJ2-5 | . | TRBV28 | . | CASRGPRGETQYF | TGTGCCAGCAGGGGACCGAGGGGAGAGACCCAGTACTTC
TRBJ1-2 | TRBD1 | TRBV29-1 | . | CSVEEDRDRGYTF | TGCAGCGTTGAAGAGGACAGGGACCGGGGCTACACCTTC
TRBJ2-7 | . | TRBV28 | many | CASRTGPLYEQYF | TGTGCCAGCAGAACGGGTCCCCTCTACGAGCAGTACTTC
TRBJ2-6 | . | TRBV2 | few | CASRRETGANVLTF | TGTGCCAGCAGAAGGGAAACTGGGGCCAACGTCCTGACTTTC